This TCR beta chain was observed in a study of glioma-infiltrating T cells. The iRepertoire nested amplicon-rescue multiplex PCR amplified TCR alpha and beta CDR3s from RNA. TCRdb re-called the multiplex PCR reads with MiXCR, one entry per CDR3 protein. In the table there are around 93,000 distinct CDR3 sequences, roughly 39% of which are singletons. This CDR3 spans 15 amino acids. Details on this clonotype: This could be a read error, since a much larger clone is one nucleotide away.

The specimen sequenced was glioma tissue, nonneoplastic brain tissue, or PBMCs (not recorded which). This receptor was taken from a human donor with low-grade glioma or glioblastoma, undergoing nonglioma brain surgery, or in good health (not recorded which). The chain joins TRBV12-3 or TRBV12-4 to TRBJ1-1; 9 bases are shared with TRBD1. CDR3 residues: CVSSPGQGFVTEAFF. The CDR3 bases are TGTGTCAGCAGTCCAGGACAGGGGTTTGTTACTGAAGCTTTCTTT.